Detailed here is one T cell receptor (beta chain). Its antigen is currently unknown. The CDR3 end shows no conserved phenylalanine or tryptophan, and so a read error is likely. The DNA is left out, because the CDR3 cannot be placed on it with certainty; the CDR3 is given as TCRdb lists it. After 5'RACE with constant-segment primers, TCR alpha and TCR beta cDNA libraries carrying sample barcodes and UMIs were obtained. TCRdb re-derived calls from the 5' RACE reads in MiXCR, one entry per CDR3 protein. In the table there are under 250,000 distinct CDR3 sequences, roughly 27% of which are singletons. This entry belongs to a study of T-cell memory formation after mild COVID-19. Overall study findings and caveats: Pre-infection memory held some responding clones, suggesting pre-existing cross-reactive T cells responded.

Germline-derived CDR1 and CDR2 are MNHEY and SVGAGI. The CDR3 is 17 residues long, counting both termini. This sequence was found in an adult woman who had mild COVID-19 (a few samples of this study predate the infection). Cell type and time point are not known. This chain connects TRBV6-5 to TRBJ2-3. Material: PBMCs or a T cell subset sorted from them (not recorded which). CDR3 protein: CASSYSAIPAQIRSILE.